Detailed here is one TCR beta chain. The antigen is not known. These data belong to a study of CD8+ T cells in alopecia areata. This CDR3 comprises 14 residues. Germline V gene lookup returns CDR1 GTSNPN and CDR2 SVGIG (reference sequence). With 3 bases clipped from V and 6 bases from J, the junction kept 4 bases outside the gene matches. Sequencing used cDNA as its template, made by extracting RNA and reverse transcribing it. The assay was immunoSEQ multiplex PCR, and TCRdb's table has in-frame clones only and misses some. The table includes around 200,000 clones, roughly 64% detected once. Study-level findings and limits: In scalp, tofacitinib significantly decreased clonality and expanded CD8+ clones among the top 100.

Described treatment: oral pan-JAK inhibitor, 5-10 mg twice daily. Separation by sorting yielded CD4+ and CD8+ T cells from PBMCs. This clonotype was sampled from a human donor with alopecia areata. The sequencing here drew on CD8+ T cells sorted from blood, taken at week 24, from a patient treated with tofacitinib. This chain joins TRBV30 and TRBJ2-1; 11 bases are a match to TRBD1. The DNA for the CDR3 is TGTGCCTGGAGCGCGGGACAGGGGGTCAATGAGCAGTTCTTC. It encodes CAWSAGQGVNEQFF.